This TCR beta chain was found in a study of T cell responses to AZD1222 COVID-19 vaccine. Measured with immunoSEQ multiplex PCR; TCRdb has only the in-frame clones, and not every one. This sample has around 100,000 clones; about 85% occur once, and the top ten carry roughly 2%. Trimming shortened V by 3 bases and J by 1 base, and 19 bases separated the two germline ends. Germline V gene sequence: CDR1 SNHLY, CDR2 FYNNEI. The CDR3 covers 18 residues. The chain links TRBV2 to TRBJ1-5; D uncertain. The specimen comprised peripheral blood, sampled on day 0 of AZD1222 vaccination. The clonotype was recovered from an adult in good health. The CDR3 protein is CASSDRPVGPESNQPQHF. CDR3 nucleotide sequence: TGTGCCAGCAGTGACAGGCCGGTTGGGCCGGAGAGCAATCAGCCCCAGCATTTT.